The T cell receptor (beta chain) described here comes from a study of T cell repertoires in cytomegalovirus infection (dated by TCRdb to the late 2010s). With regard to the full study: Donor HLA type was relevant to the analysis, as public TCR beta signatures indicated carriage of CMV infection together with the matching HLA type. The investigation overall reported the following: The ex vivo response was dominated by HLA-C-restricted CMV-specific TCR beta clonotypes, and the single most frequent clonotype in two of eight donors was supplied by these HLA-C-restricted clonotypes. In both this cohort and an independent cohort of 352 donors, the cumulative frequency of public TCR beta family members distinguished carriers of CMV infection plus the relevant HLA type.

V sheds 1 base and J sheds 0 bases, leaving 15 bases between their ends. From a lookup of the germline V gene (reference sequence), CDR1 and CDR2 are LGHDT and YNNKEL. Its CDR3 holds 18 amino acids, cysteine through phenylalanine. Only CDR3 DNA is held: 54 bases, read in frame from base 1. TCRdb shows the sequencer as Illumina HiSeq 1500. Starting from the raw public reads, TCRdb applied fastp trimming at Q25, assembled clones with MiXCR and retained in-frame beta chains. When rows share a CDR3 protein, they turn into one entry using the most common DNA and genes. The sample table holds 300,000 or so distinct CDR3 sequences, of which 8% to 10% were seen once. In total, the top ten clones hold 2% to 3% of the sample. Many counts were recorded for this clonotype. The antigen it binds to is not known. Per-base quality was not reported, and no clone a single base away is much larger than it.

In this chain, TRBV3-1 is recombined with TRBJ1-4, with no D gene named confidently. Sequenced sample: PBMCs. The TCR comes from a human donor in good health (CMV status not recorded). Some clones in this sample may be carry-over from other donors' samples. The CDR3 region reads CASSQGPPRSTTNEKLFF. The DNA sequence is given as TGTGCCAGCAGCCAAGGACCTCCCCGATCTACAACTAATGAAAAACTGTTTTTT.